These 3 T cell receptor beta chains share one sample of origin, sequenced in a study of T cells after yellow fever vaccination. One entry per CDR3 protein, called by TCRdb with MiXCR from the 5' RACE reads. Among approximately 180,000 distinct CDR3 sequences listed, 5.5% to 7.5% were seen once. The sample in question was CD4+ T cells sorted from PBMCs, obtained on the day of the first yellow fever vaccination. The receptors come from a man aged 18 to 29 who received the YFV17D yellow fever vaccine.

This clonotype was seen many times. The chain employs TRBV5-5 and TRBJ1-1, with D possibly TRBD1 on 6 matching bases. This CDR3 contains 15 residues. V lost 4 bases and J 1 base, leaving 14 bases between the germline ends. CDR1 is SGHKS and CDR2 is YYEKEE in the germline V gene (reference sequence). CDR3 in amino acids: CASSASGDANTEAFF. The CDR3 DNA reads as TGTGCCAGCAGCGCCTCAGGGGACGCGAACACTGAAGCTTTCTTT.

This chain links TRBV5-1 with TRBJ2-5, with 7 positions matching TRBD2. Germline loops: CDR1 SGHRS, CDR2 YFSETQ. The trim removed 3 bases at V and 8 bases at J, leaving 4 bases unmatched. This CDR3 region has 12 residues. CDR3 DNA sequence: TGCGCCAGCAGCTCACAGCGGGGAACCCAGTACTTC. This sequence encodes CASSSQRGTQYF.

The chain uses TRBV20-1 and TRBJ2-5; D remains ambiguous. Germline V gene sequence: CDR1 DFQATT, CDR2 SNEGSKA (reference sequence). V was clipped by 7 bases and J by 5 bases, with 14 bases between them. The CDR3 runs to 12 residues. The CDR3 region is CSVRPAGETQYF. The CDR3 DNA follows: TGCAGTGTCCGACCTGCTGGGGAGACCCAGTACTTC.